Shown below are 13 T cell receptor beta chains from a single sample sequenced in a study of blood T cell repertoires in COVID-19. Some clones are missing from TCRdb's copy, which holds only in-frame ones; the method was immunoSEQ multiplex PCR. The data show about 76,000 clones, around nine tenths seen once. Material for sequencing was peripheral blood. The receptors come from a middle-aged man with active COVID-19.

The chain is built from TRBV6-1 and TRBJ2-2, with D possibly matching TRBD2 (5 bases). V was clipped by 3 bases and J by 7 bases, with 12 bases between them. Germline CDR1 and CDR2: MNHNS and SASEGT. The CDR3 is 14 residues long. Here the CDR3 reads CASSDLYRDGELFF. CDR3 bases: TGTGCCAGCAGTGATTTATATCGGGACGGGGAGCTGTTTTTT.

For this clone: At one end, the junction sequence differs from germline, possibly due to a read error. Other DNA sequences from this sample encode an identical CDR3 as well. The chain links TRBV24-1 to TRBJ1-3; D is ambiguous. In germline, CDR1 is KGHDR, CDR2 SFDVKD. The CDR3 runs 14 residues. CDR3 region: CATTLKREGNTIYF. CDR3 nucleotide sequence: TGTGCCACCACCCTTAAGCGGGAGGGAAACACTATATATTTT.

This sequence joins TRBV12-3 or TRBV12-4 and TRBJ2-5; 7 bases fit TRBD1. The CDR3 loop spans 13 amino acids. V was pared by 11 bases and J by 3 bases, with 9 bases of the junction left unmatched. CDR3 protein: CASKTGYEETQYF. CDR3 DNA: TGTGCCTCAAAGACAGGGTATGAAGAGACCCAGTACTTC.

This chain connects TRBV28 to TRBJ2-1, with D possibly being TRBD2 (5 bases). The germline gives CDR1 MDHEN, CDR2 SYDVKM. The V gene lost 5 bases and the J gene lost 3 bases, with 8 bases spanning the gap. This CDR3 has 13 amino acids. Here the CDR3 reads CASSLDYYNEQFF. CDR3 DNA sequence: TGTGCCAGCAGTCTTGACTACTACAATGAGCAGTTCTTC.

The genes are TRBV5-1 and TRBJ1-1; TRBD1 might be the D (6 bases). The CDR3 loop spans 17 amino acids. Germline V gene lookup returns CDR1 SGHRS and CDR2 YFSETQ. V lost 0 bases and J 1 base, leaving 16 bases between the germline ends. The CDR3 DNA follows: TGCGCCAGCAGCTTGGAGGGGGTAAGAGGAAGGAACACTGAAGCTTTCTTT. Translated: CASSLEGVRGRNTEAFF.

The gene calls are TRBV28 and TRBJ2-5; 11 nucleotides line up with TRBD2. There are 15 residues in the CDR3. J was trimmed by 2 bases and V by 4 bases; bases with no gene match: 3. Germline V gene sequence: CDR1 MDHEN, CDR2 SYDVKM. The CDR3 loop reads CASSSLAGGQETQYF. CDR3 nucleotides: TGTGCCAGCAGTTCCCTAGCGGGGGGACAAGAGACCCAGTACTTC.

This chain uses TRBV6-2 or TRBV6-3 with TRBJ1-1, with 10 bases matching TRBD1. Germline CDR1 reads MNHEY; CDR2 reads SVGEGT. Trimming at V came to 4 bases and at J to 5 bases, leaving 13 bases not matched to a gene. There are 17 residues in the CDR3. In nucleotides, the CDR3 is TGTGCCAGCAGTTCCCAGCCCCTGGGACAGGGGAGAACTGAAGCTTTCTTT. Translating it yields CASSSQPLGQGRTEAFF.

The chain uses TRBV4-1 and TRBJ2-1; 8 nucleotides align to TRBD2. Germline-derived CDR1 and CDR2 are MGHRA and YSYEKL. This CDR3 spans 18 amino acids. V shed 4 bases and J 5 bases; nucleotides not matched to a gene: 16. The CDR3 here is CASSPGGHRLAQNNEQFF. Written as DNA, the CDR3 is TGCGCCAGCAGCCCGGGAGGACACCGACTAGCGCAAAACAATGAGCAGTTCTTC.

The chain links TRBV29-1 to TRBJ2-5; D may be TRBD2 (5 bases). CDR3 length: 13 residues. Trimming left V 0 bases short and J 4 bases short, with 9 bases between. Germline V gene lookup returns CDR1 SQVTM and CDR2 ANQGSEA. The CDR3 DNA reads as TGCAGCGTTGAAGAATCCAGCGGAGAGACCCAGTACTTC. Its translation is CSVEESSGETQYF.

CDR3 coding DNA: TGTGCCAGCAGGGGCTCAGGGAATTATGGCTACACCTTC. Translated: CASRGSGNYGYTF. The chain employs TRBV28 and TRBJ1-2; a weak D match, TRBD1 (5 bases). This CDR3 is built from 13 residues. V shed 6 bases and J shed 5 bases, with 13 bases lying between them. The germline CDR1 and CDR2 sequences are MDHEN and SYDVKM.

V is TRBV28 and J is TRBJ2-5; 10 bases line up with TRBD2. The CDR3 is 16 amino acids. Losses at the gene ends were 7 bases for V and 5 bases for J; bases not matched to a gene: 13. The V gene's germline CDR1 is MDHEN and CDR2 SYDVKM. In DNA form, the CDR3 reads TGTGCCAGCACCCTAGGTGGTAGCGGGGGGTCTGAGACCCAGTACTTC. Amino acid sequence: CASTLGGSGGSETQYF.

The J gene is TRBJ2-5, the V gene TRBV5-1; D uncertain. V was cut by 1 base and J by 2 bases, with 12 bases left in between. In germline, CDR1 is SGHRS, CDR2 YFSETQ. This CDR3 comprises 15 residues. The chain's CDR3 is CASSLRGGNQETQYF. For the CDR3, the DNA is TGCGCCAGCAGCTTGAGAGGCGGAAATCAAGAGACCCAGTACTTC. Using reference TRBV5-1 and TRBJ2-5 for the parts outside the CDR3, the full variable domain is KAGVTQTPRYLIKTRGQQVTLSCSPISGHRSVSWYQQTPGQGLQFLFEYFSETQRNKGNFPGRFSGRQFSNSRSEMNVSTLELGDSALYLCASSLRGGNQETQYFGPGTRLLVL.

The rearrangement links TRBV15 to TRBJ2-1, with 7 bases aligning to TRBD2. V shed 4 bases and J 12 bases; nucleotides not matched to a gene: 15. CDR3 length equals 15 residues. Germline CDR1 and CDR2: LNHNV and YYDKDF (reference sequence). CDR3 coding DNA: TGTGCCACCAGCAAAAGCGGGGTAACTTTTTTACGGCAGTTCTTC. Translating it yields CATSKSGVTFLRQFF.